This T cell receptor (beta chain) was obtained from a study of blood T cell repertoires in COVID-19. Study-level background: Specimens from acute and convalescent COVID-19 originated in the United States, Italy and Spain. PBMCs, B-cell-depleted T cells, or T cells were the source of the cDNA or gDNA that made up the material.

In the authors' methods: From reference gene primer amplification, estimates of nucleated cell counts were derived. Clones were read by immunoSEQ multiplex PCR, and TCRdb kept only the in-frame ones, dropping some. For V, J and clone size, that table is used; D and trimming come from the DNA. Of around 260,000 clones in the sample, approximately 88% were seen once. From germline, CDR1 is SGHTA and CDR2 FQGNSA. This CDR3 has 15 residues. V shed 2 bases, J shed 5 bases, and the junction held 9 bases outside the gene matches. The origin of this receptor is a human donor in a cohort sampled during active COVID-19. The sample taken for sequencing was peripheral blood. The chain recombines TRBV7-2 with TRBJ2-7, with 7 bases that match TRBD2. The CDR3 loop is CASSLTGGSWDEQYF. CDR3 sequence (DNA): TGTGCCAGCAGCTTAACGGGCGGGAGCTGGGACGAGCAGTACTTC.